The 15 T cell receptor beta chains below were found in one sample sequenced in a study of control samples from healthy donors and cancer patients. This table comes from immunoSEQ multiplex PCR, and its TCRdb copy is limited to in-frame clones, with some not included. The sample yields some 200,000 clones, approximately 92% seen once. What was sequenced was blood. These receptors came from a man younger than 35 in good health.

The CDR3 nucleotides are TGTGCCAGCAGCTTAGACGGGACAGGGACCACAGATACGCAGTATTTT. Its translation is CASSLDGTGTTDTQYF. This chain connects TRBV7-3 to TRBJ2-3; 9 bases align to TRBD1. The CDR3 totals 16 residues. Trimming removed 2 bases from V and 2 bases from J; junction bases left unmatched: 5. Germline loops: CDR1 SGHTA, CDR2 FQGTGA.

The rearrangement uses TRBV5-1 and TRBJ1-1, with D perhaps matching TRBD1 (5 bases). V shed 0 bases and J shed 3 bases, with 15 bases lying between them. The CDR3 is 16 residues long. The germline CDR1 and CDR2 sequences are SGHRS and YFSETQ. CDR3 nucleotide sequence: TGCGCCAGCAGCTTGGTGCAGGGAAGGTGGGACACTGAAGCTTTCTTT. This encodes CASSLVQGRWDTEAFF.

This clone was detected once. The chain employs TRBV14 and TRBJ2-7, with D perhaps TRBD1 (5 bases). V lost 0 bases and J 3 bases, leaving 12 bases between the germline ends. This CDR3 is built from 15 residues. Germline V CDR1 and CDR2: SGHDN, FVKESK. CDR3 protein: CASSQERGMGYEQYF. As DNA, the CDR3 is TGTGCCAGCAGCCAAGAAAGGGGCATGGGCTACGAGCAGTACTTC. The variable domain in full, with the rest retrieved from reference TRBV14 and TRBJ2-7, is EAGVTQFPSHSVIEKGQTVTLRCDPISGHDNLYWYRRVMGKEIKFLLHFVKESKQDESGMPNNRFLAERTGGTYSTLKVQPAELEDSGVYFCASSQERGMGYEQYFGPGTRLTVT.

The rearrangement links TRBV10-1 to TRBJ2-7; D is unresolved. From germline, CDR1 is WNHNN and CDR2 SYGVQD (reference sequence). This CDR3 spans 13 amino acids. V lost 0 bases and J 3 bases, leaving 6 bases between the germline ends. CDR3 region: CASSESNGYEQYF. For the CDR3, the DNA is TGCGCCAGCAGTGAGTCGAATGGCTACGAGCAGTACTTC.

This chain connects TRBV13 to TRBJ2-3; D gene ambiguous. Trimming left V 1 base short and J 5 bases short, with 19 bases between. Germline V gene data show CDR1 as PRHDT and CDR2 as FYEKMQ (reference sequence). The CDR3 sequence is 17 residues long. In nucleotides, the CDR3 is TGTGCCAGCAGCTTAGAGTCTGGGTCGCTCCCCTTAGATACGCAGTATTTT. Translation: CASSLESGSLPLDTQYF.

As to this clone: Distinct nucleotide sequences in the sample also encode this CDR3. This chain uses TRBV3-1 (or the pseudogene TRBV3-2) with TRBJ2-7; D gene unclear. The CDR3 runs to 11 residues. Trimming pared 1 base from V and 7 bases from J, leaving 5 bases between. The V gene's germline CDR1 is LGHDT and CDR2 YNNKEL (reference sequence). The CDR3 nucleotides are TGTGCCAGCAGCCAAGTGGGTGAGCAGTACTTC. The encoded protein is CASSQVGEQYF.

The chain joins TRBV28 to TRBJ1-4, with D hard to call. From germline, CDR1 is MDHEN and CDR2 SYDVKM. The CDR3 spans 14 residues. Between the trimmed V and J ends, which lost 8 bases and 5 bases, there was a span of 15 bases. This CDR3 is CASLASSLNEKLFF. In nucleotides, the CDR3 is TGTGCCAGCCTTGCTTCGTCCCTAAATGAAAAACTGTTTTTT. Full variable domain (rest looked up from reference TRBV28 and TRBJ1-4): DVKVTQSSRYLVKRTGEKVFLECVQDMDHENMFWYRQDPGLGLRLIYFSYDVKMKEKGDIPEGYSVSREKKERFSLILESASTNQTSMYLCASLASSLNEKLFFGSGTQLSVL.

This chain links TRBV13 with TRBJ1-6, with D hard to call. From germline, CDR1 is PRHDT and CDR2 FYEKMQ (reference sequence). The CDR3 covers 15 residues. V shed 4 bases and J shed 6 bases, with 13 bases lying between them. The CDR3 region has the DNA TGTGCCAGCAGCTACAAGGACGGTCTTAATTCACCCCTCCACTTT. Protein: CASSYKDGLNSPLHF.

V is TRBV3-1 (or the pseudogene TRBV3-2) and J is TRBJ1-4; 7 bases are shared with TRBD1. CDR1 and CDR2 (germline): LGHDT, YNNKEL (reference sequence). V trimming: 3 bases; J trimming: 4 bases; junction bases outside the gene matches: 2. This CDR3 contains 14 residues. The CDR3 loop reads CASSQGQFNEKLFF. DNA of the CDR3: TGTGCCAGCAGCCAGGGACAGTTTAATGAAAAACTGTTTTTT.

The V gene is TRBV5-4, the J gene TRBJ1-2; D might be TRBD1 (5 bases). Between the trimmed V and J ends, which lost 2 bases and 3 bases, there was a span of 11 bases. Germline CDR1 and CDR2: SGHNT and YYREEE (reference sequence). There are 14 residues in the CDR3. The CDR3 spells CASSLPGKDYGYTF. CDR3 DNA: TGTGCCAGCAGCTTACCAGGGAAGGACTATGGCTACACCTTC. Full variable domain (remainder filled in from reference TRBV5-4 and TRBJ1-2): ETGVTQSPTHLIKTRGQQVTLRCSSQSGHNTVSWYQQALGQGPQFIFQYYREEENGRGNFPPRFSGLQFPNYSSELNVNALELDDSALYLCASSLPGKDYGYTFGSGTRLTVV.

This CDR3 reads CASSLRGYGYTF. The DNA for the CDR3 is TGTGCCAGCAGTCTTAGGGGATATGGCTACACCTTC. The chain uses TRBV25-1 and TRBJ1-2, with TRBD1 as a possible D gene (5 bases). The CDR3 sequence is 12 residues long. The V gene lost 5 bases and the J gene lost 5 bases, with 9 bases spanning the gap. The V gene's germline CDR1 is MGHDK and CDR2 SYGVNS.

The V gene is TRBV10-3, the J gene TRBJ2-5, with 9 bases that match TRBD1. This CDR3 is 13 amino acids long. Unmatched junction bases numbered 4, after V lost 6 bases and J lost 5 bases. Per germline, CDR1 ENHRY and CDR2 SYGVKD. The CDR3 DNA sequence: TGTGCCATCAGCACAGGGGGCGGGGAGACCCAGTACTTC. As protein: CAISTGGGETQYF.

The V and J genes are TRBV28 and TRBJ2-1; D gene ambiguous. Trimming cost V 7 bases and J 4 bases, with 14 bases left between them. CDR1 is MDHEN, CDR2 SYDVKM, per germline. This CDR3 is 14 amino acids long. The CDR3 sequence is CASTISDRYNEQFF. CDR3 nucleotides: TGTGCCAGCACCATATCGGACCGGTACAATGAGCAGTTCTTC.

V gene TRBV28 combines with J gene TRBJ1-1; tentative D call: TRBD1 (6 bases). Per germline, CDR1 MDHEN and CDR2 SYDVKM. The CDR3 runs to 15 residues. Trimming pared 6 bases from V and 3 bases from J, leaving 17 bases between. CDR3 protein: CASSPAGDGDTEAFF. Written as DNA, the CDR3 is TGTGCCAGCAGCCCCGCAGGGGACGGGGACACTGAAGCTTTCTTT. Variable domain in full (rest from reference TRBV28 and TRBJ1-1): DVKVTQSSRYLVKRTGEKVFLECVQDMDHENMFWYRQDPGLGLRLIYFSYDVKMKEKGDIPEGYSVSREKKERFSLILESASTNQTSMYLCASSPAGDGDTEAFFGQGTRLTVV.

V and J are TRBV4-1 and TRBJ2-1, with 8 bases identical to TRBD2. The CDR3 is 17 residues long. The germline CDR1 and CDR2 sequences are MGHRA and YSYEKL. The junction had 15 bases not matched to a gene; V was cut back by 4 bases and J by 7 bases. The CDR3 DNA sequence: TGCGCCAGCAGCCCCGGTAGTAGCGGGGCCGGGGGGAATGAGCAGTTCTTC. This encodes CASSPGSSGAGGNEQFF.